This T cell receptor beta chain is from a study of cytomegalovirus exposure and HLA in healthy donors. Study findings and constraints: The authors later found HLA-associated TCR beta chains more clonally expanded than equally common others. According to an earlier analysis, most TCR beta V segments yielded productive rearrangements about 87% or about 30% of the time. After further analysis at a later stage, 16,951 TCR beta sequences were associated with HLA alleles at 0.05 false discovery rate.

As for this clone: The antigen is undetermined.

The CDR3 covers 16 residues. Germline V gene sequence: CDR1 SGHRS, CDR2 YFSETQ. V lost 0 bases and J lost 0, with 13 bases in between. Researchers ran the PCR with 60 Vbeta and 13 Jbeta primers. Some clones are missing from TCRdb's copy, which holds only in-frame ones; the method was immunoSEQ multiplex PCR. The table includes some 150,000 clones, roughly three quarters detected once. The rearrangement links TRBV5-1 to TRBJ2-7; possibly TRBD1 for D (5 bases). The sequenced sample was PBMCs. The source is a male donor in good health and CMV-seronegative. DNA of the CDR3: TGCGCCAGCAGCTTGGGAATTGGGGCGCGCTCCTACGAGCAGTACTTC. Translated: CASSLGIGARSYEQYF.